This T cell receptor (beta chain) was recovered during a study of CD8 T cells in ankylosing spondylitis. Study-wide results and caveats: Made up of eight highly homologous variants, a TCR beta motif appeared characteristic of ankylosing spondylitis blood. Reactive arthritis synovial fluid and blood were previously reported to contain some motif variants.

TCRdb passed the 5' RACE reads through MiXCR, listing each CDR3 protein once. The table shows hundreds of thousands of distinct CDR3 sequences, with 8.6% occurring only once. Trimming took off 1 base at V and 2 bases at J, with 13 bases between the two ends. CDR1 and CDR2 (germline): SGHKS, YYEKEE (reference sequence). The CDR3 spans 15 residues. This clonotype was recorded at least ten times. What it binds is not known. The sequenced sample consisted of blood, either unsorted or a sorted T cell fraction (not recorded which). The receptor's source is a male donor with ankylosing spondylitis or in good health (not recorded which). V usage is TRBV5-5 and J usage is TRBJ2-7; weak D call: TRBD2 (6 bases). The DNA of the CDR3 is TGTGCCAGCAGCTTGTATGAGGGACTTACCTACGAGCAGTACTTC. This translates into CASSLYEGLTYEQYF.